The 28 T cell receptor beta chains in this list originate from one sample, sequenced in a study of OX40 agonist ivuxolimab in advanced cancers. The data were produced by immunoSEQ multiplex PCR, yet TCRdb's version contains in-frame clones alone and is incomplete. Among roughly 70,000 clones listed, about 81% were seen once. Material: CD4+ or CD8+ T cells sorted from blood, obtained in a trial of the OX40 agonist ivuxolimab. The receptors were sampled from an adult with an advanced solid tumor such as melanoma, head and neck, liver or kidney cancer.

The chain combines TRBV6-5 with TRBJ1-5; perhaps TRBD1 as D (5 bases). The length of the CDR3 is 15 residues. V lost 6 bases and J lost 2, with 14 bases in between. Germline loops: CDR1 MNHEY, CDR2 SVGAGI. DNA for the CDR3: TGTGCCAGCAGACCGGGGGGGGGTGGCAATCAGCCCCAGCATTTT. Translated, it gives CASRPGGGGNQPQHF.

The CDR3 DNA follows: TGTGCCAGCAGCCCCAGGGAGCTCTATGGCTACACCTTC. Protein: CASSPRELYGYTF. The chain links TRBV7-9 to TRBJ1-2; tentatively, D is TRBD1 (5 bases). Trimming cost V 5 bases and J 4 bases, with 11 bases left between them. The germline gives CDR1 SEHNR, CDR2 FQNEAQ (reference sequence). This CDR3 spans 13 amino acids.

The rearrangement links TRBV28 to TRBJ2-3; 9 bases align to TRBD2. Germline V lookup: CDR1 MDHEN, CDR2 SYDVKM. The CDR3 spans 15 residues. Unmatched junction bases numbered 11, after V lost 6 bases and J lost 7 bases. CDR3 DNA sequence: TGTGCCAGCAGCCCGACTAGCGGTATCAAAAATACGCAGTATTTT. Its protein is CASSPTSGIKNTQYF.

The CDR3 sequence: CASRRSGDTEAFF. The CDR3 DNA reads TGCGCCAGCCGCCGGAGCGGGGACACTGAAGCTTTCTTT. The rearrangement uses TRBV10-1 and TRBJ1-1, with unresolved D. The CDR3 consists of 13 residues. In germline, CDR1 is WNHNN, CDR2 SYGVQD (reference sequence). V was shortened by 8 bases and J by 3 bases, with 13 bases between the two germline ends.

In nucleotides, the CDR3 is TGTGCCAGCAGCTACCCCTGCCCCCCGACTAGACCCGAAGCCTACGAGCAGTACGTC. Protein sequence: CASSYPCPPTRPEAYEQYV. The chain combines TRBV27 with TRBJ2-7, with D possibly being TRBD2 (6 bases). Looked up from germline, CDR1 is MNHEY and CDR2 is SMNVEV (reference sequence). This CDR3 comprises 19 residues. V shed 6 bases and J shed 2 bases, with 29 bases lying between them.

The chain links TRBV6-5 to TRBJ1-4; 9 bases are a match to TRBD1. J gave up 6 bases and V 4 bases, and 3 bases lay outside the gene matches. CDR3 length: 14 residues. Germline assignment: CDR1 MNHEY and CDR2 SVGAGI. The CDR3 DNA is TGTGCCAGCAGTTCTACAGGGGGCGATGAAAAACTGTTTTTT. The encoded protein is CASSSTGGDEKLFF.

V and J are TRBV27 and TRBJ2-3, with 8 positions matching TRBD2. This CDR3 has 17 residues. J was trimmed by 6 bases and V by 2 bases; bases with no gene match: 13. Germline V CDR1 and CDR2: MNHEY, SMNVEV (reference sequence). DNA of the CDR3: TGTGCCAGCAGTTTACTGTTGACAGCGGGAGATTCCGATACGCAGTATTTT. It yields the protein CASSLLLTAGDSDTQYF.

The genes are TRBV11-3 and TRBJ1-4; TRBD1 matches at 8 bases. The CDR3 consists of 16 residues. CDR1 is SGHNT and CDR2 is YENEEA in the germline V gene. V was pared by 4 bases and J by 8 bases, with 12 bases of the junction left unmatched. CDR3 nucleotides: TGTGCCAGCAGCTCGTGGGGACAGGTGGGGGAAGAAAAACTGTTTTTT. Translated, it gives CASSSWGQVGEEKLFF. Supplemented by reference TRBV11-3 and TRBJ1-4, the full variable domain reads EAGVVQSPRYKIIEKKQPVAFWCNPISGHNTLYWYLQNLGQGPELLIRYENEEAVDDSQLPKDRFSAERLKGVDSTLKIQPAELGDSAVYLCASSSWGQVGEEKLFFGSGTQLSVL.

This clone was detected a few times. The chain links TRBV19 to TRBJ2-7, with 9 nucleotides matching TRBD1. CDR3 size: 12 residues. Losses at the gene ends were 9 bases for V and 4 bases for J; bases not matched to a gene: 4. Germline V lookup: CDR1 LNHDA, CDR2 SQIVND (reference sequence). DNA of the CDR3: TGTGCCAGCCGGGACAGGGCGTACGAGCAGTACTTC. Amino acid sequence: CASRDRAYEQYF.

The rearrangement joins TRBV28 to TRBJ2-7; a weak D match, TRBD1 (6 bases). This CDR3 has 12 residues. CDR1 and CDR2 from the germline V gene are MDHEN and SYDVKM. The V and J ends lost 9 bases and 4 bases respectively, with 13 bases between them. The CDR3 reads CASTQGRYEQYF. Here the CDR3 DNA reads TGTGCCAGTACACAGGGTAGGTACGAGCAGTACTTC.

The rearrangement links TRBV20-1 to TRBJ2-5; D is uncertain. The germline gives CDR1 DFQATT, CDR2 SNEGSKA (reference sequence). This CDR3 is 11 amino acids long. The CDR3 region has the DNA TGCAGCCCACAAGAGAGGGAGACCCAGTACTTC. Translated: CSPQERETQYF.

The chain links TRBV10-3 to TRBJ1-2; 10 nucleotides match TRBD1. V shed 6 bases, J shed 4 bases, and the junction held 5 bases outside the gene matches. Germline CDR1 and CDR2: ENHRY and SYGVKD. This CDR3 spans 14 amino acids. This CDR3 is CAIRTGTGVYGYTF. The CDR3 nucleotides read TGTGCCATCAGAACCGGGACAGGGGTCTATGGCTACACCTTC.

The chain has TRBV18 and TRBJ1-2; D gene unclear. The V end lost 0 bases, the J end lost 4 bases, and 12 bases lay between the germline ends. The CDR3 extends over 15 amino acids. The germline CDR1 and CDR2 sequences are KGHSH and LQKENI. The CDR3 DNA is TGTGCCAGCTCACCACCTCACGAGTGGGGCTATGGCTACACCTTC. Protein product: CASSPPHEWGYGYTF.

Note on this clone: Germline and junction disagree at one end, which may indicate a read error. Additional DNA sequences in this sample encode the identical CDR3. The genes are TRBV20-1 and TRBJ2-5; no definite D call. Germline V CDR1 and CDR2: DFQATT, SNEGSKA (reference sequence). The CDR3 sequence is 11 residues long. CDR3 region: CSAHREETQYF. CDR3 in DNA: TGTAGTGCTCATAGGGAAGAGACCCAGTACTTC.

The chain combines TRBV9 with TRBJ1-2; no clear D gene. V gave up 1 base and J gave up 4 bases, with 14 bases separating them. Germline-derived CDR1 and CDR2 are SGDLS and YYNGEE. The CDR3 has 15 amino acids. The CDR3 protein is CASSVSPLSGYGYTF. The CDR3 DNA reads as TGTGCCAGCAGCGTATCCCCATTGAGCGGCTATGGCTACACCTTC.

The rearrangement joins TRBV28 to TRBJ1-2; 8 bases are shared with TRBD1. The V and J ends lost 7 bases and 6 bases, in that order; junction bases with no gene match: 7. The CDR3 has 13 amino acids. Germline-derived CDR1 and CDR2 are MDHEN and SYDVKM. CDR3 nucleotide sequence: TGTGCCAGCAACCGATTCAGGGGGCATGGCTACACCTTC. This translates into CASNRFRGHGYTF.

The V and J genes are TRBV28 and TRBJ2-2; TRBD2 is a possible D gene (5 bases). The V and J ends lost 6 bases and 6 bases respectively, with 20 bases between them. Germline assignment: CDR1 MDHEN and CDR2 SYDVKM. This CDR3 has 16 residues. The CDR3 region is CASRPLSVKGSGELFF. The DNA for the CDR3 is TGTGCCAGCAGGCCTCTTAGCGTAAAGGGCTCCGGGGAGCTGTTTTTT.

The chain has TRBV18 and TRBJ2-3; TRBD1 might be the D (6 bases). The CDR3 is 15 amino acids. Germline-derived CDR1 and CDR2 are KGHSH and LQKENI. V gave up 5 bases and J gave up 3 bases, with 15 bases separating them. CDR3 in DNA: TGTGCCAGCTCAAAAGGACAGTCCGGGACAGATACGCAGTATTTT. It encodes CASSKGQSGTDTQYF. Based on the CDR3 plus reference TRBV18 and TRBJ2-3, the full variable domain is NAGVMQNPRHLVRRRGQEARLRCSPMKGHSHVYWYRQLPEEGLKFMVYLQKENIIDESGMPKERFSAEFPKEGPSILRIQQVVRGDSAAYFCASSKGQSGTDTQYFGPGTRLTVL.

The rearrangement joins TRBV5-1 to TRBJ1-5; D perhaps matches TRBD1 (5 bases). V was trimmed by 4 bases and J by 3 bases, leaving 8 bases between them. This CDR3 spans 13 amino acids. Per germline, CDR1 SGHRS and CDR2 YFSETQ. CDR3 loop: CASSPGPNQPQHF. The DNA for the CDR3 is TGCGCCAGCAGCCCGGGACCCAATCAGCCCCAGCATTTT.

J is TRBJ2-3 and V is TRBV6-4; 9 bases match TRBD2. Germline-derived CDR1 and CDR2 are MRHNA and SNTAGT. Unmatched junction bases numbered 4, after V lost 6 bases and J lost 0 bases. The length of the CDR3 is 15 residues. This chain's CDR3 is CASSPGLASTDTQYF. DNA of the CDR3: TGTGCCAGCAGCCCGGGACTAGCAAGCACAGATACGCAGTATTTT.

This clone is a singleton in its sample. V gene TRBV27 combines with J gene TRBJ2-7, with 7 bases fitting TRBD2. The CDR3 is 13 amino acids. Trimming removed 3 bases from V and 3 bases from J; junction bases left unmatched: 2. In germline, CDR1 is MNHEY, CDR2 SMNVEV (reference sequence). The CDR3 DNA is TGTGCCAGCAGTTTCCTAGCGGACTACGAGCAGTACTTC. This encodes CASSFLADYEQYF.

The genes are TRBV9 and TRBJ2-1, with TRBD1 matching 7 bases. CDR1 is SGDLS, CDR2 YYNGEE, per germline. Unmatched junction bases numbered 6, after V lost 2 bases and J lost 4 bases. CDR3 length: 15 residues. The CDR3 loop is CASSVRDSEYNEQFF. The CDR3 coding sequence is TGTGCCAGCAGCGTCAGGGACAGTGAATACAATGAGCAGTTCTTC.

The gene calls are TRBV5-6 and TRBJ1-1, with unresolved D. The CDR3 extends over 15 amino acids. V was pared by 0 bases and J by 4 bases, with 13 bases between. Per germline, CDR1 SGHDT and CDR2 YYEEEE. The CDR3 sequence is CASSLDSYKGTEAFF. CDR3 DNA: TGTGCCAGCAGCTTGGACTCTTACAAGGGCACTGAAGCTTTCTTT.

The sample holds a few counts of this clone. The chain employs TRBV5-1 and TRBJ2-1; 9 bases are shared with TRBD2. The CDR3 covers 15 residues. V shed 0 bases, J shed 6 bases, and the junction held 4 bases outside the gene matches. Germline V gene lookup returns CDR1 SGHRS and CDR2 YFSETQ. The CDR3 DNA reads TGCGCCAGCAGCTTGGGGGGTAGCGGGAGCAATGAGCAGTTCTTC. Translating gives CASSLGGSGSNEQFF.

The chain employs TRBV14 and TRBJ1-2; TRBD1 might be the D (5 bases). The CDR3 is 13 amino acids. CDR1 is SGHDN and CDR2 is FVKESK in the germline V gene. V lost 1 base and J lost 8, with 11 bases in between. Here the CDR3 reads CASSQVGGEGYTF. In DNA, the CDR3 is TGTGCCAGCAGCCAAGTTGGGGGGGAAGGCTACACCTTC.

The J gene is TRBJ1-3, the V gene TRBV28; D is undetermined. CDR1 is MDHEN and CDR2 is SYDVKM in the germline V gene. The CDR3 is 13 residues long. The germline V and J ends were trimmed by 3 bases and 8 bases, with 11 bases remaining between them. CDR3 sequence (DNA): TGTGCCAGCAGTTTGTCAGGCCGGGACACCATATATTTT. This sequence encodes CASSLSGRDTIYF.

The chain is built from TRBV6-5 and TRBJ1-5; D is perhaps TRBD1 (6 bases). The CDR3 is 15 residues long. Per germline, CDR1 MNHEY and CDR2 SVGAGI. Deletions cut 4 bases from V and 8 bases from J, with 18 bases between. For the CDR3, the DNA is TGTGCCAGCAGTTTAACCCGACAGGCTTCTAAGCCCCAGCATTTT. Translating it yields CASSLTRQASKPQHF.

This rearrangement joins TRBV18 to TRBJ2-4; D possibly corresponds to TRBD1 (6 bases). Germline V gene sequence: CDR1 KGHSH, CDR2 LQKENI. The CDR3 extends over 15 amino acids. Trimming took 3 bases from V and 6 from J, leaving 15 bases between them. The CDR3 spells CASSPAGQSGNIQYF. In nucleotides, the CDR3 is TGTGCCAGCTCACCCGCTGGACAGTCTGGAAACATTCAGTACTTC.